This entry lists 25 T cell receptor beta chains sequenced from one sample in a study of response to subunit inactivated influenza vaccine. TCRdb re-called the RT-PCR reads through MiXCR, storing one row per CDR3 protein. The table has roughly 500,000 distinct CDR3 sequences, more than 15% seen once. This material consisted of CD4+ T cells sorted from PBMCs, taken around 25 months after vaccination. All receptors derive from a man aged 45 to 75 who received an inactivated influenza vaccine.

A few counts support this clonotype. This chain links TRBV19 with TRBJ2-2; 7 nucleotides agree with TRBD2. Per the germline V gene, CDR1 is LNHDA and CDR2 is SQIVND (reference sequence). V lost 1 base, J lost 5 bases, and 10 bases stayed unmatched. This CDR3 region has 17 residues. CDR3 bases: TGTGCCAGTAGTATAGGATCCAGCGGGATTGCGACCGGGGAGCTGTTTTTT. Translating gives CASSIGSSGIATGELFF. The full variable domain, completed using reference TRBV19 and TRBJ2-2, is DGGITQSPKYLFRKEGQNVTLSCEQNLNHDAMYWYRQDPGQGLRLIYYSQIVNDFQKGDIAEGYSVSREKKESFPLTVTSAQKNPTAFYLCASSIGSSGIATGELFFGEGSRLTVL.

This clonotype was counted many times. The gene calls are TRBV7-8 and TRBJ1-5, with D perhaps matching TRBD1 (6 bases). The CDR3 totals 14 residues. V lost 6 bases, J lost 4 bases, and 13 bases lay in between. Germline CDR1 reads SGHVS; CDR2 reads FQNEAQ. The CDR3 is CASRQTGTNQPQHF. The CDR3 DNA is TGTGCCAGCAGGCAAACAGGGACAAATCAGCCCCAGCATTTT.

This clonotype was counted a few times. The gene calls are TRBV6-2 or TRBV6-3 and TRBJ2-1, with a weak D call TRBD2 (6 bases). Looked up from germline, CDR1 is MNHEY and CDR2 is SVGEGT. CDR3 length: 16 amino acids. V lost 5 bases and J lost 3, with 17 bases in between. DNA for the CDR3: TGTGCCAGCAGTACCCAGACTAGACCCAACTACAATGAGCAGTTCTTC. Its protein is CASSTQTRPNYNEQFF.

This clonotype was picked up a small number of times. The chain couples TRBV20-1 to TRBJ2-4; 9 nucleotides line up with TRBD2. Trimming cost V 6 bases and J 8 bases; bases outside gene matches: 8. This CDR3 is 13 amino acids long. The germline V gene encodes CDR1 DFQATT and CDR2 SNEGSKA (reference sequence). The DNA for the CDR3 is TGCAGTGCCAGTAGCGGGAGCGGAGACATTCAGTACTTC. It codes for CSASSGSGDIQYF.

This clonotype showed up just a few times. CDR3: CASSQSRREKLFF. DNA of the CDR3: TGCGCCAGCAGCCAATCACGTCGTGAAAAACTGTTTTTT. The gene calls are TRBV5-1 and TRBJ1-4; D uncertain. The germline V gene has CDR1 SGHRS and CDR2 YFSETQ. V was shortened by 4 bases and J by 7 bases, with 11 bases between the two germline ends. This CDR3 comprises 13 residues. Combining the CDR3 with reference TRBV5-1 and TRBJ1-4 gives the whole variable domain KAGVTQTPRYLIKTRGQQVTLSCSPISGHRSVSWYQQTPGQGLQFLFEYFSETQRNKGNFPGRFSGRQFSNSRSEMNVSTLELGDSALYLCASSQSRREKLFFGSGTQLSVL.

In its sample, this clonotype was seen a few times. This rearrangement joins TRBV29-1 to TRBJ2-3; unclear D gene. This CDR3 comprises 14 residues. V lost 6 bases and J 6 bases, leaving 19 bases between the germline ends. CDR1 is SQVTM, CDR2 ANQGSEA, per germline. The CDR3 reads CSVRTDFLTDTQYF. As DNA, the CDR3 is TGCAGCGTCCGCACGGATTTTCTCACCGATACGCAGTATTTT.

This chain connects TRBV5-1 to TRBJ2-3; the D gene could be TRBD1 or TRBD2 (6 bases each). This CDR3 has 14 residues. Germline lookup yields CDR1 SGHRS and CDR2 YFSETQ. V dropped 4 bases and J dropped 2 bases, with 11 bases sitting between them. CDR3 loop: CASSPGANTDTQYF. CDR3 DNA sequence: TGCGCCAGCAGCCCGGGGGCTAACACAGATACGCAGTATTTT.

This clonotype was seen a handful of times. The rearrangement joins TRBV5-1 to TRBJ1-2; no firm D call. CDR1 and CDR2 from the germline V gene are SGHRS and YFSETQ. The CDR3 extends over 13 amino acids. Trimming removed 4 bases at V and 8 bases at J, with 15 bases between. Here the CDR3 DNA reads TGCGCCAGCAGCCCGGGAGAGGGCAGCGGCTACACCTTC. This sequence encodes CASSPGEGSGYTF.

The chain links TRBV5-4 to TRBJ2-3; D tentatively fits TRBD1 or TRBD2 (5 bases each). V dropped 4 bases and J dropped 9 bases, with 15 bases sitting between them. CDR1 and CDR2 (germline): SGHNT, YYREEE (reference sequence). This CDR3 region has 13 residues. CDR3 sequence: CASSVKGRDTQYF. Written as DNA, the CDR3 is TGTGCCAGCAGCGTTAAGGGTAGGGACACGCAGTATTTT.

The chain has TRBV6-2 or TRBV6-3 and TRBJ1-6; no firm D call. Germline V gene data show CDR1 as MNHEY and CDR2 as SVGEGT. V lost 2 bases to trimming and J lost 7 bases, with 12 bases between them. The CDR3 sequence is 15 residues long. As DNA, the CDR3 is TGTGCCAGCAGTTACCGGAGGGTGGTGAATTCACCCCTCCACTTT. Translation gives CASSYRRVVNSPLHF.

This clonotype was detected only a few times. V gene TRBV7-9 combines with J gene TRBJ2-3; D call uncertain. V lost 0 bases to trimming and J lost 4 bases, with 11 bases between them. Germline assignment: CDR1 SEHNR and CDR2 FQNEAQ (reference sequence). The CDR3 is 15 residues long. The CDR3 nucleotides are TGTGCCAGCAGCTTAGCGGTTTACCTCTCAGATACGCAGTATTTT. It yields the protein CASSLAVYLSDTQYF.

This clonotype was detected only a few times. V usage is TRBV11-1 and J usage is TRBJ2-3; no definite D call. This CDR3 is built from 12 residues. V lost 5 bases and J lost 6, with 9 bases in between. Germline V gene data show CDR1 as SGHAT and CDR2 as FQDESV (reference sequence). In DNA form, the CDR3 reads TGTGCCAGCAGCGTTGCTCTGGATACGCAGTATTTT. Translation: CASSVALDTQYF.

The rearrangement uses TRBV24-1 and TRBJ2-5, with 9 bases identical to TRBD1. Germline trimming cut 0 bases from V and 5 bases from J; bases unmatched to any gene: 6. Germline lookup yields CDR1 KGHDR and CDR2 SFDVKD. The CDR3 is made up of 16 amino acids. The CDR3 is CATSDLTGTGSETQYF. CDR3 nucleotides: TGTGCCACCAGTGATTTGACCGGGACAGGGTCGGAGACCCAGTACTTC.

The chain links TRBV6-5 to TRBJ2-3; either TRBD1 or TRBD2 may supply D (7 bases each). The CDR3 spans 15 residues. Trimming stripped 2 bases from V and 5 bases from J, with 14 bases between. Germline CDR1 is MNHEY and CDR2 is SVGAGI. CDR3 amino acids: CASSYAAGGGDTQYF. The DNA for the CDR3 is TGTGCCAGCAGTTACGCGGCAGGGGGGGGAGATACGCAGTATTTT.

J is TRBJ1-2 and V is TRBV11-2; TRBD1 might be the D (5 bases). The germline CDR1 and CDR2 sequences are SGHAT and FQNNGV. Trimming stripped 5 bases from V and 11 bases from J, with 21 bases between. There are 14 residues in the CDR3. CDR3 coding DNA: TGTGCCAGCAGCCAGGGACGGTTCTATTTGGAGTACACCTTC. This translates into CASSQGRFYLEYTF.

The V call is TRBV28, the J call TRBJ2-5, with 10 bases lining up with TRBD1. V was clipped by 6 bases and J by 7 bases; unmatched bases: 11. Per germline, CDR1 MDHEN and CDR2 SYDVKM. The CDR3 has 15 amino acids. DNA for the CDR3: TGTGCCAGCAGGAGCTCGGGACAGGGGCTGGGGACCCAGTACTTC. Protein sequence: CASRSSGQGLGTQYF.

The chain links TRBV2 to TRBJ2-7; D tentatively reads TRBD1 or TRBD2 (5 bases each). Germline V gene sequence: CDR1 SNHLY, CDR2 FYNNEI. This CDR3 has 13 amino acids. The V gene lost 7 bases and the J gene lost 3 bases, with 13 bases spanning the gap. The CDR3 region has the DNA TGTGCCAGCAACCGGGACGGTAACTACGAGCAGTACTTC. Translated: CASNRDGNYEQYF.

The chain joins TRBV10-1 to TRBJ2-1, with 8 bases that match TRBD1. Germline V gives CDR1 WNHNN, CDR2 SYGVQD (reference sequence). Unmatched junction bases numbered 3, after V lost 4 bases and J lost 10 bases. The CDR3 spans 12 residues. The CDR3, as DNA: TGCGCCAGCAGTGCCCCAGGGGGCGAGCAGTTCTTC. Its translation: CASSAPGGEQFF.

This clonotype came up a few times. This chain links TRBV10-3 with TRBJ2-1; 7 bases match TRBD2. With V trimmed by 6 bases and J by 1 base, 6 bases remained unmatched. The CDR3 is 15 amino acids. Germline loops: CDR1 ENHRY, CDR2 SYGVKD. The CDR3 reads CAISESGTSYNEQFF. In DNA form, the CDR3 reads TGTGCCATCAGCGAGAGCGGGACTTCCTACAATGAGCAGTTCTTC.

The CDR3 sequence: CASSIRGTGFANYNEQFF. The CDR3 coding sequence is TGTGCCAGCAGTATAAGGGGGACAGGGTTTGCGAATTACAATGAGCAGTTCTTC. The chain uses TRBV6-1 and TRBJ2-1; 9 bases match TRBD1. CDR1 and CDR2 from the germline V gene are MNHNS and SASEGT. The CDR3 sequence is 18 residues long. Unmatched junction bases numbered 15, after V lost 5 bases and J lost 4 bases.

This clonotype was picked up many times. J is TRBJ2-5 and V is TRBV4-2, with TRBD2 matching over 9 bases. The junction had 10 bases not matched to a gene; V was cut back by 0 bases and J by 5 bases. This CDR3 is built from 17 residues. Germline V gene data show CDR1 as LGHNA and CDR2 as YNFKEQ. CDR3 sequence: CASSQESSGALMETQYF. The CDR3 coding sequence is TGTGCCAGCAGCCAAGAGTCTAGCGGGGCACTGATGGAGACCCAGTACTTC.

The V call is TRBV12-3 or TRBV12-4, the J call TRBJ1-2; 8 nucleotides agree with TRBD1. Trimming removed 10 bases from V and 5 bases from J; junction bases left unmatched: 18. The CDR3 has 16 residues. The CDR3 spells CATIDRGVFSRYGYTF. The DNA of the CDR3 is TGTGCCACCATAGACAGGGGAGTTTTCTCCCGTTATGGCTACACCTTC.

The chain has TRBV30 and TRBJ1-2; tentatively, D is TRBD1 (6 bases). Trimming took 3 bases from V and 2 from J, leaving 16 bases between them. Germline loops: CDR1 GTSNPN, CDR2 SVGIG (reference sequence). The CDR3 consists of 15 residues. CDR3 in amino acids: CAWSFLTGPNYGYTF. The CDR3 DNA follows: TGTGCCTGGAGCTTTCTTACAGGGCCCAACTATGGCTACACCTTC.

The chain carries TRBV6-1 and TRBJ2-7, with D unresolved. This CDR3 region has 13 residues. CDR1 is MNHNS and CDR2 is SASEGT in the germline V gene. V shed 7 bases and J shed 6 bases, with 16 bases lying between them. The CDR3 loop reads CASTPPGLGEQYF. The CDR3 bases are TGTGCCAGCACCCCACCCGGGCTCGGCGAGCAGTACTTC.

V is TRBV3-1 and J is TRBJ2-7; 8 bases are shared with TRBD2. This CDR3 contains 15 residues. V shed 4 bases and J 2 bases; nucleotides not matched to a gene: 7. Germline loops: CDR1 LGHDT, CDR2 YNNKEL (reference sequence). The CDR3 reads CASSLNSGSAYEQYF. The DNA for the CDR3 is TGTGCCAGCAGCCTAAACAGCGGGAGCGCCTACGAGCAGTACTTC.